This entry concerns a single TCR beta chain. The data stem from a study of CD8 T cells in Susac syndrome. After extraction with the RNeasy kit, roughly 0.45 to 1 ug of the RNA was reverse transcribed using random hexamers. TCRdb independently ran MiXCR on the immunoSEQ multiplex PCR reads; one entry per CDR3 protein. The sample consists of 190,000 or so distinct CDR3 sequences, 90% to 95% of them appearing once. Deletions cut 3 bases from V and 5 bases from J, with 8 bases between. CDR3 length: 13 residues. Germline V CDR1 and CDR2: LNHDA, SQIVND (reference sequence). This TCR derives from a human donor with multiple sclerosis. J is TRBJ1-5 and V is TRBV19; no clear D. The sequencing sample was made of CD4+ T cells from PBMCs. This CDR3 reads CASSIRIHQPQHF. CDR3 sequence (DNA): TGTGCCAGTAGTATCCGGATTCATCAGCCCCAGCATTTT.